Given below is one T cell receptor beta chain in context. Its target is not known. The data were taken from a study of cytomegalovirus exposure and HLA in healthy donors. CDR3 length equals 14 residues. The V segment lost 2 bases and the J segment 6 bases; nucleotides outside the gene matches: 6. Looked up from germline, CDR1 is SGHRS and CDR2 is YFSETQ. The PCR made use of 60 Vbeta and 13 Jbeta primers. Original processing notes: Unique TCR beta chains totaled some 81 million in a later count, with roughly 10 million of them shared. Measured with immunoSEQ multiplex PCR; TCRdb has only the in-frame clones, and not every one. The DNA gave D and trimming, while V, J and clone size come from that table. Altogether about 94,000 clones are present, about 75% being singletons, with the ten largest covering about 6.6%. Study findings and constraints: Another analysis was done later, and it associated 15,000 to 20,000 TCR beta sequences with HLA alleles at 0.05 false discovery rate.

The chain combines TRBV5-1 with TRBJ2-7; 9 nucleotides match TRBD2. Specimen: PBMCs. The source is a man aged 35 to 55 in good health and CMV-seropositive. The CDR3 loop is CASSFSAGGTEQYF. CDR3 in DNA: TGCGCCAGCAGCTTCTCGGCGGGGGGGACCGAGCAGTACTTC.